The entry that follows covers one T cell receptor (beta chain) sequence. Its matching antigen is unknown. The data were taken from a study of blood T cells in healthy people across ages. Study-wide results and caveats: Both naive CD4+ cell counts and diversity were greater in long-lived donors than in aged donors.

Healthy Caucasians from Russia aged about 6 to 100 served as donors. Total RNA was extracted at no less than 6 micrograms per sample. CDR1 SGHTA and CDR2 FQGNSA come from the germline V gene. The CDR3 contains 15 residues. V was trimmed by 5 bases and J by 1 base, leaving 12 bases between them. Together with a sample-barcoded 5' primer, a J-beta primer mix was included in a second PCR lasting roughly 6 to 12 cycles. There were at least 3 million CDR3-containing paired-end reads obtained from each sample. TCRdb called the 5' RACE reads again in MiXCR, with one record for every CDR3 protein. The table lists hundreds of thousands of distinct CDR3 sequences, less than 45% of them singletons.

Sample: blood. This TCR was sampled from a man older than 75 in good health. The chain carries TRBV7-2 and TRBJ2-1, with D perhaps matching TRBD1 (6 bases). The CDR3: CASSPGRGSYNEQFF. The CDR3 DNA reads as TGTGCCAGCAGCCCGGGCAGGGGATCCTACAATGAGCAGTTCTTC.